The following is a T cell receptor beta chain sequence with its context. This CDR3 contains 13 residues. Trimming cost V 4 bases and J 3 bases; bases outside gene matches: 3. From germline, CDR1 is ENHRY and CDR2 SYGVKD. This sample is part of a study of blood T cell repertoires in COVID-19. Study information: Spain, Italy and the United States supplied samples that represented acute and convalescent COVID-19. In each case, the material was cDNA or gDNA derived from T cells, B-cell-depleted T cells, or PBMCs.

In the original processing: How many nucleated cells were present was estimated from reference gene primer amplification. The protocol was immunoSEQ multiplex PCR, while the TCRdb copy is restricted to in-frame clones and leaves out a portion. V and J calls and clone size are given by that table; D and trimming were obtained from the DNA. This table holds fewer than 150,000 clones, around four fifths found once. The rearrangement joins TRBV10-3 to TRBJ2-7; 7 bases map to TRBD1. Sequenced material: peripheral blood. The TCR was taken from a man older than 75 with acute or convalescent COVID-19. The CDR3 nucleotides read TGTGCCATCAGTGGTTGGGACAGCTACGAGCAGTACTTC. Its translation is CAISGWDSYEQYF.